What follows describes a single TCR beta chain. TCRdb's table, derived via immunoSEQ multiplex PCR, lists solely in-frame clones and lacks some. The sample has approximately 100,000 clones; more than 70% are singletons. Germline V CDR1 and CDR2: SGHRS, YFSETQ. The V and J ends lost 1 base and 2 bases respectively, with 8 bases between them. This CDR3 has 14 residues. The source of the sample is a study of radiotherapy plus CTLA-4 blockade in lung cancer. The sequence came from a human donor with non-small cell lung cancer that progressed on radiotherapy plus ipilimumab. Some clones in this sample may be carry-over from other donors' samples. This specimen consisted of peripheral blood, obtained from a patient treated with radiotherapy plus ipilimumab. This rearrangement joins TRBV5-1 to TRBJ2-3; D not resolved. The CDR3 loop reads CASSLTRPTDTQYF. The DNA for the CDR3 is TGCGCCAGCAGCTTGACCCGACCCACAGATACGCAGTATTTT.